The 20 T cell receptor beta chains reported below all come from one sample, sequenced in a study of blood T cell repertoires in COVID-19. Profiling relied on immunoSEQ multiplex PCR, and the TCRdb table lists in-frame clones only, not all of them. The data hold roughly 350,000 clones, with roughly 90% observed a single time. The sample comprised PBMCs or T cells enriched from blood (not recorded which). The receptors come from a woman aged 25-40 years who had recovered from COVID-19.

In its sample, this clone was seen a few times. The J gene is TRBJ2-3, the V gene TRBV12-3 or TRBV12-4, with a tentative D call TRBD2 (6 bases). CDR3 length: 13 residues. V was cut by 4 bases and J by 5 bases, with 10 bases left in between. CDR3 coding DNA: TGTGCCAGCAGTTCCGGGACTGAAGATACGCAGTATTTT. Translated, it gives CASSSGTEDTQYF.

The chain has TRBV6-2 or TRBV6-3 and TRBJ1-6, with D unresolved. Trimming removed 4 bases at V and 15 bases at J, with 13 bases between. CDR3 length: 12 residues. Germline loops: CDR1 MNHEY, CDR2 SVGEGT. The CDR3 DNA follows: TGTGCCAGCAGTTCGACTACTTGGAGCCTCCACTTT. As protein: CASSSTTWSLHF.

The chain uses TRBV7-3 and TRBJ2-7, with 8 bases identical to TRBD2. The CDR3 totals 15 residues. Germline V gene data show CDR1 as SGHTA and CDR2 as FQGTGA. Losses at the gene ends were 5 bases for V and 3 bases for J; bases not matched to a gene: 9. CDR3 sequence reads: CASSQTGGSIYEQYF. The CDR3 nucleotides are TGTGCCAGCAGCCAAACGGGAGGGTCTATCTACGAGCAGTACTTC.

The chain combines TRBV25-1 with TRBJ1-1; unclear D gene. V was shortened by 8 bases and J by 0 bases, with 10 bases between the two germline ends. Per the germline V gene, CDR1 is MGHDK and CDR2 is SYGVNS. The CDR3 is 13 residues long. CDR3 DNA sequence: TGTGCCAGCGGCAGTGTCATGAACACTGAAGCTTTCTTT. Protein sequence: CASGSVMNTEAFF.

The chain carries TRBV7-9 and TRBJ2-7; maybe TRBD2 (5 bases). The CDR3 length is 14 residues. CDR1 SEHNR and CDR2 FQNEAQ come from the germline V gene (reference sequence). With 5 bases removed from V and 2 bases from J, the gap between germline ends came to 13 bases. This CDR3 is CASSPEEAAYEQYF. In DNA form, the CDR3 reads TGTGCCAGCAGCCCCGAGGAGGCCGCCTACGAGCAGTACTTC.

In this sample, this clone turned up once. V gene TRBV6-5 combines with J gene TRBJ2-1, with TRBD2 matching over 10 bases. The CDR3 runs 14 residues. CDR1 is MNHEY and CDR2 is SVGAGI in the germline V gene. V shed 6 bases, J shed 3 bases, and the junction held 2 bases outside the gene matches. For the CDR3, the DNA is TGTGCCAGCAGAATAGCGGGGGGCTACAATGAGCAGTTCTTC. Amino acid sequence: CASRIAGGYNEQFF.

This chain links TRBV18 with TRBJ2-1; the match to TRBD1 covers 7 bases. V was clipped by 2 bases and J by 10 bases; unmatched bases: 8. This CDR3 contains 14 residues. Germline CDR1 and CDR2: KGHSH and LQKENI. CDR3 amino acids: CASSPGQVDREQFF. For the CDR3, the DNA is TGTGCCAGCTCACCAGGACAGGTCGACAGGGAGCAGTTCTTC. Full variable domain (remainder filled in from reference TRBV18 and TRBJ2-1): NAGVMQNPRHLVRRRGQEARLRCSPMKGHSHVYWYRQLPEEGLKFMVYLQKENIIDESGMPKERFSAEFPKEGPSILRIQQVVRGDSAAYFCASSPGQVDREQFFGPGTRLTVL.

V and J are TRBV6-5 and TRBJ1-5; 8 nucleotides line up with TRBD1. The J segment lost 3 bases and the V segment lost 4 bases, leaving 2 bases of the junction unmatched. The length of the CDR3 is 14 residues. CDR1 MNHEY and CDR2 SVGAGI come from the germline V gene. CDR3 protein: CASSWTGSNQPQHF. The CDR3 DNA is TGTGCCAGCAGTTGGACAGGGTCCAATCAGCCCCAGCATTTT.

CDR3 in amino acids: CASSLGHLRWEGDAEQFF. CDR3 DNA sequence: TGTGCCAGCAGCTTAGGACATCTAAGGTGGGAGGGCGACGCTGAGCAGTTCTTC. The V and J genes are TRBV7-9 and TRBJ2-1; 7 bases agree with TRBD2. This CDR3 comprises 18 residues. Germline loops: CDR1 SEHNR, CDR2 FQNEAQ (reference sequence). Trimming removed 1 base from V and 9 bases from J; junction bases left unmatched: 18.

The rearrangement uses TRBV5-1 and TRBJ2-1; TRBD2 matches 11 bases. V trimming: 6 bases; J trimming: 7 bases; junction bases outside the gene matches: 9. Germline CDR1 reads SGHRS; CDR2 reads YFSETQ. The CDR3 has 15 residues. CDR3 nucleotide sequence: TGCGCCAGCACCCCCGGGGCTAGCGGGAGGAATGAGCAGTTCTTC. This gives the protein CASTPGASGRNEQFF.

About this clone: The sample contains more than one DNA sequence encoding this CDR3. The chain carries TRBV28 and TRBJ1-5, with a tentative D call TRBD1 (5 bases). The CDR3 runs to 13 residues. V shed 2 bases and J shed 4 bases, with 6 bases lying between them. From germline, CDR1 is MDHEN and CDR2 SYDVKM. The CDR3 DNA sequence: TGTGCCAGCAGTTTAGCAGGGAATCAGCCCCAGCATTTT. Its translation is CASSLAGNQPQHF.

The rearrangement uses TRBV18 and TRBJ1-3; D ambiguous. CDR3 length: 16 amino acids. Trimming removed 0 bases at V and 0 bases at J, with 9 bases between. The germline CDR1 and CDR2 sequences are KGHSH and LQKENI. The CDR3 coding sequence is TGTGCCAGCTCACCACCCCAGGCCCACTCTGGAAACACCATATATTTT. Its translation: CASSPPQAHSGNTIYF.

The J gene is TRBJ1-3, the V gene TRBV3-1 (or the pseudogene TRBV3-2); no reliable D call. CDR3 size: 13 residues. Germline values: CDR1 LGHDT, CDR2 YNNKEL (reference sequence). The V gene lost 11 bases and the J gene lost 1 base, with 12 bases spanning the gap. The CDR3: CAQSGLSGNTIYF. In nucleotides, the CDR3 is TGTGCCCAAAGCGGGCTATCTGGAAACACCATATATTTT.

The J gene is TRBJ2-2, the V gene TRBV19; TRBD2 matches at 7 bases. The germline V gene has CDR1 LNHDA and CDR2 SQIVND (reference sequence). V shed 7 bases and J 6 bases; nucleotides not matched to a gene: 11. The CDR3 contains 15 residues. The CDR3 reads CASKVGLEISGELFF. CDR3 coding DNA: TGTGCCAGTAAAGTCGGACTAGAAATATCCGGGGAGCTGTTTTTT.

V usage is TRBV18 and J usage is TRBJ2-7, with 9 bases aligning to TRBD1. V was clipped by 6 bases and J by 5 bases; unmatched bases: 8. Germline CDR1 and CDR2: KGHSH and LQKENI. The CDR3 spans 14 residues. In nucleotides, the CDR3 is TGTGCCAGCTCGCCTGGACAGGGGAAAAACGAGCAGTACTTC. Protein sequence: CASSPGQGKNEQYF.

The chain recombines TRBV5-1 with TRBJ1-1; 8 bases map to TRBD1. Germline CDR1 reads SGHRS; CDR2 reads YFSETQ. V lost 0 bases and J lost 5; bases outside the gene matches: 6. CDR3 size: 15 residues. CDR3 in amino acids: CASSLDRQGRTEAFF. In nucleotides, the CDR3 is TGCGCCAGCAGCTTGGATAGACAGGGGAGGACTGAAGCTTTCTTT.

The chain has TRBV3-1 (or the pseudogene TRBV3-2) and TRBJ2-1, with TRBD2 identical over 12 bases. The CDR3 runs to 14 residues. Germline assignment: CDR1 LGHDT and CDR2 YNNKEL (reference sequence). After removal of 8 bases from V and 9 bases from J, the junction contained 8 bases not matched to a gene. The CDR3 is CASLGASGRGEQFF. The DNA of the CDR3 is TGTGCCAGCTTAGGGGCTAGCGGGAGGGGTGAGCAGTTCTTC.

This clone was observed a single time. The chain carries TRBV4-2 and TRBJ2-2; possible D gene TRBD2, 6 bases. V was cut by 1 base and J by 5 bases, with 17 bases left in between. Germline V gene data show CDR1 as LGHNA and CDR2 as YNFKEQ. The CDR3 has 17 residues. The chain's CDR3 is CASSQAGGLPRTGELFF. DNA of the CDR3: TGTGCCAGCAGCCAAGCCGGGGGACTCCCGAGGACCGGGGAGCTGTTTTTT.

This chain uses TRBV29-1 with TRBJ2-7, with D maybe TRBD2 (5 bases). There are 18 residues in the CDR3. Germline V gene data show CDR1 as SQVTM and CDR2 as ANQGSEA. V was shortened by 3 bases and J by 0 bases, with 24 bases between the two germline ends. CDR3 sequence (DNA): TGCAGCGTTGACTTATCGGATCACGGTAGCGCAAGCTCCTACGAGCAGTACTTC. Protein: CSVDLSDHGSASSYEQYF.

The chain links TRBV28 to TRBJ1-2; the D is unclear. The CDR3 extends over 12 amino acids. Germline assignment: CDR1 MDHEN and CDR2 SYDVKM. V was clipped by 8 bases and J by 7 bases, with 14 bases between them. The CDR3 here is CASGFPAGGYTF. DNA of the CDR3: TGTGCCAGCGGATTCCCAGCGGGTGGCTACACCTTC.